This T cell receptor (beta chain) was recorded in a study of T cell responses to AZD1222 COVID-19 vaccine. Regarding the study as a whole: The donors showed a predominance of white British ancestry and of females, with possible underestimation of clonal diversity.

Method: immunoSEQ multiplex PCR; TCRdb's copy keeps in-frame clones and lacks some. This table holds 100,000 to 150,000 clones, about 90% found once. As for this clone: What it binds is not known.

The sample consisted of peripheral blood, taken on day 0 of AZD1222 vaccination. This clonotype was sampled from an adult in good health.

This CDR3 reads CAISEPHNQPQHF. CDR3 nucleotides: TGTGCCATCAGTGAGCCTCACAATCAGCCCCAGCATTTT. The rearrangement links TRBV10-3 to TRBJ1-5; no definite D call. V was trimmed by 2 bases and J by 3 bases, leaving 5 bases between them. The CDR3 length is 13 residues. Per the germline V gene, CDR1 is ENHRY and CDR2 is SYGVKD.